These 29 T cell receptor beta chains were all obtained from the same sample, sequenced in a study of human T cells and chemical hapten exposure. TCRdb fed the RACE reads into MiXCR, producing one record per CDR3 protein. The profile covers about 120,000 distinct CDR3 sequences, with less than 15% appearing a single time and roughly 2.8% taken by the ten largest. Specified time point: pre-sensitization, week 0. Treatment of the sample: therapeutic diphenylcyclopropenone sensitization with weekly scalp DPC. Sequencing used whole blood, obtained in connection with sensitization to the hapten diphenylcyclopropenone (DPC). The origin of the receptors is a woman younger than 30 with alopecia areata. Some clones in this sample may be carry-over from other donors' samples.

This clonotype was seen repeatedly, ten times or more. The CDR3 sequence: CASSFDRDEQFF. CDR3 nucleotide sequence: TGTGCCAGCAGCTTCGACAGGGATGAGCAGTTCTTC. The rearrangement uses TRBV28 and TRBJ2-1, with TRBD1 identical over 7 bases. The germline V gene encodes CDR1 MDHEN and CDR2 SYDVKM. Trimming cost V 6 bases and J 8 bases; bases outside gene matches: 4. This CDR3 contains 12 residues.

The chain uses TRBV28 and TRBJ1-2; D is ambiguous. Germline V gene lookup returns CDR1 MDHEN and CDR2 SYDVKM. The CDR3 runs 14 residues. The V end lost 2 bases, the J end lost 3 bases, and 10 bases lay between the germline ends. The CDR3 here is CASSLNRVYYGYTF. CDR3 bases: TGTGCCAGCAGTTTAAACCGGGTCTACTATGGCTACACCTTC.

This clonotype was observed at least ten times. The chain has TRBV5-8 and TRBJ2-2; D is uncertain. Trimming took off 4 bases at V and 3 bases at J, with 16 bases between the two ends. This CDR3 contains 16 residues. Per the germline V gene, CDR1 is SGHTS and CDR2 is YDEGEE. CDR3 residues: CASSPARIQHTGELFF. In nucleotides, the CDR3 is TGTGCCAGCAGCCCGGCTAGAATTCAGCACACCGGGGAGCTGTTTTTT.

Turning to this clonotype: A junction end diverges from the germline sequence, so it may reflect a read error. The V gene is TRBV28, the J gene TRBJ1-4; a possible D gene is TRBD1 (5 bases). The germline V gene has CDR1 MDHEN and CDR2 SYDVKM. The CDR3 runs to 15 residues. In nucleotides, the CDR3 is TGTGCCAACAGTTCCTCTCGGGGGGAGGATGAAAAACTGTTTTTT. Translation: CANSSSRGEDEKLFF.

This clonotype was picked up many times. The chain has TRBV10-3 and TRBJ1-6, with D perhaps TRBD1 (6 bases). The CDR3 covers 13 residues. Germline V gene sequence: CDR1 ENHRY, CDR2 SYGVKD. With 10 bases removed from V and 7 bases from J, the gap between germline ends came to 14 bases. The DNA for the CDR3 is TGTGCCACAGCCCGGACAGAAAATTCACCCCTCCACTTT. Protein: CATARTENSPLHF.

The CDR3 loop is CASSLAGQGTYEQYF. The CDR3 DNA follows: TGCGCCAGCAGCTTGGCGGGACAGGGTACCTACGAGCAGTACTTC. The chain has TRBV5-1 and TRBJ2-7; 9 bases are shared with TRBD1. The CDR3 has 15 residues. Germline values: CDR1 SGHRS, CDR2 YFSETQ. V lost 0 bases and J lost 2; bases outside the gene matches: 3. The full variable domain, completed using reference TRBV5-1 and TRBJ2-7, is KAGVTQTPRYLIKTRGQQVTLSCSPISGHRSVSWYQQTPGQGLQFLFEYFSETQRNKGNFPGRFSGRQFSNSRSEMNVSTLELGDSALYLCASSLAGQGTYEQYFGPGTRLTVT.

This clonotype was counted a few times. The chain carries TRBV7-2 and TRBJ2-3; D may match TRBD1 or TRBD2 (6 bases each). Germline CDR1 reads SGHTA; CDR2 reads FQGNSA. V lost 3 bases and J 5 bases, leaving 12 bases between the germline ends. The CDR3 spans 14 residues. The CDR3 sequence: CASSFGGPVDTQYF. The CDR3 DNA reads as TGTGCCAGCAGCTTTGGGGGGCCAGTAGATACGCAGTATTTT. The full variable domain, with the rest looked up from reference TRBV7-2 and TRBJ2-3, is GAGVSQSPSNKVTEKGKDVELRCDPISGHTALYWYRQSLGQGLEFLIYFQGNSAPDKSGLPSDRFSAERTGGSVSTLTIQRTQQEDSAVYLCASSFGGPVDTQYFGPGTRLTVL.

With regard to this clonotype: Compared with germline, one end of the junction differs, possibly owing to a read error. J is TRBJ1-1 and V is TRBV11-2; D is unclear. There are 14 residues in the CDR3. Germline V gene sequence: CDR1 SGHAT, CDR2 FQNNGV. The CDR3 loop is CAGSLPRLNTEAFF. The CDR3 nucleotides are TGTGCCGGCAGCTTACCAAGACTGAACACTGAAGCTTTCTTT. Combining the CDR3 with reference TRBV11-2 and TRBJ1-1 gives the whole variable domain EAGVAQSPRYKIIEKRQSVAFWCNPISGHATLYWYQQILGQGPKLLIQFQNNGVVDDSQLPKDRFSAERLKGVDSTLKIQPAKLEDSAVYLCAGSLPRLNTEAFFGQGTRLTVV.

The chain employs TRBV7-6 and TRBJ2-1, with unresolved D. Trimming cost V 8 bases and J 1 base, with 6 bases left between them. CDR3 length: 12 residues. Germline assignment: CDR1 SGHVS and CDR2 FNYEAQ. The CDR3 DNA reads TGTGCCAGCGGCGCTTCCTACAATGAGCAGTTCTTC. Its translation: CASGASYNEQFF.

This clonotype was seen a few times. This chain links TRBV5-4 with TRBJ1-6, with D uncertain. V was pared by 3 bases and J by 4 bases, with 8 bases between. Germline V gives CDR1 SGHNT, CDR2 YYREEE (reference sequence). CDR3 size: 14 residues. The CDR3 sequence: CASSSDGYNSPLHF. The CDR3 DNA reads TGTGCCAGCAGCTCGGACGGGTATAATTCACCCCTCCACTTT.

The chain employs TRBV7-9 and TRBJ2-7; a weak D match, TRBD2 (5 bases). V dropped 4 bases and J dropped 4 bases, with 14 bases sitting between them. The germline CDR1 and CDR2 sequences are SEHNR and FQNEAQ (reference sequence). CDR3 length: 14 residues. The CDR3 DNA sequence: TGTGCCAGCAGCTCGCATTGGACTGGTTACGAGCAGTACTTC. Protein sequence: CASSSHWTGYEQYF.

In this sample, this clonotype turned up many times. This sequence joins TRBV7-6 and TRBJ2-3; D gene ambiguous. The CDR3 consists of 15 residues. Looked up from germline, CDR1 is SGHVS and CDR2 is FNYEAQ. Deletions cut 1 base from V and 3 bases from J, with 11 bases between. CDR3 protein: CASSLGVLRTDTQYF. Here the CDR3 DNA reads TGTGCCAGCAGCTTAGGCGTGTTGAGGACAGATACGCAGTATTTT.

This clonotype was observed many times. The J gene is TRBJ1-2, the V gene TRBV5-1; possible D gene TRBD1, 5 bases. Germline-derived CDR1 and CDR2 are SGHRS and YFSETQ. The CDR3 sequence is 12 residues long. V gave up 6 bases and J gave up 5 bases, with 11 bases separating them. CDR3 sequence: CASNDGGYGYTF. CDR3 coding DNA: TGCGCCAGCAACGACGGGGGATATGGCTACACCTTC. The complete variable domain, with remaining parts taken from reference TRBV5-1 and TRBJ1-2, reads KAGVTQTPRYLIKTRGQQVTLSCSPISGHRSVSWYQQTPGQGLQFLFEYFSETQRNKGNFPGRFSGRQFSNSRSEMNVSTLELGDSALYLCASNDGGYGYTFGSGTRLTVV.

There are many counts of this clonotype. CDR3 sequence reads: CASSYFTGGELFF. The CDR3 bases are TGTGCCAGCAGTTACTTCACTGGGGGGGAGCTGTTTTTT. The V call is TRBV6-5, the J call TRBJ2-2, with no clear D. The CDR3 is 13 amino acids. Germline assignment: CDR1 MNHEY and CDR2 SVGAGI. V was shortened by 1 base and J by 8 bases, with 8 bases between the two germline ends.

The chain recombines TRBV11-2 with TRBJ2-2; a possible D gene is TRBD1 (5 bases). Germline-derived CDR1 and CDR2 are SGHAT and FQNNGV. V shed 5 bases and J shed 6 bases, with 25 bases lying between them. The CDR3 is made up of 18 amino acids. CDR3 residues: CASSAVGYRRFISGELFF. Written as DNA, the CDR3 is TGTGCCAGCAGCGCCGTTGGGTACAGGCGATTTATTTCCGGGGAGCTGTTTTTT.

This clonotype was seen repeatedly, ten times or more. J is TRBJ2-7 and V is TRBV28, with D unclear. The ends were cut back, 6 bases at V and 3 bases at J, with 6 bases in the middle. This CDR3 contains 11 residues. Germline-derived CDR1 and CDR2 are MDHEN and SYDVKM. The DNA of the CDR3 is TGTGCCAGCAGCTTAAACTACGAGCAGTACTTC. It codes for CASSLNYEQYF.

The chain joins TRBV3-1 to TRBJ2-7; no clear D gene. CDR3 length: 15 amino acids. The V and J ends lost 0 bases and 2 bases respectively, with 11 bases between them. Per germline, CDR1 LGHDT and CDR2 YNNKEL (reference sequence). The DNA of the CDR3 is TGTGCCAGCAGCCAAGAAGGGCTTGGCCCCTACGAGCAGTACTTC. Its protein product is CASSQEGLGPYEQYF.

The rearrangement links TRBV7-8 to TRBJ2-1; D might be TRBD2 (7 bases). The V end was cut by 3 bases, the J end by 6 bases, with 12 bases between. The length of the CDR3 is 14 residues. Per the germline V gene, CDR1 is SGHVS and CDR2 is FQNEAQ. In nucleotides, the CDR3 is TGTGCCAGCAGCTTGGGGGGGCTAGCCAATGAGCAGTTCTTC. As protein: CASSLGGLANEQFF.

This clonotype appeared a few times. The rearrangement joins TRBV20-1 to TRBJ2-7; D unresolved. Trimming pared 3 bases from V and 2 bases from J, leaving 14 bases between. Per germline, CDR1 DFQATT and CDR2 SNEGSKA (reference sequence). This CDR3 spans 14 amino acids. CDR3 loop: CSASGTRTPYEQYF. The CDR3 region has the DNA TGCAGTGCTAGCGGAACACGTACCCCCTACGAGCAGTACTTC.

This clonotype was recorded a few times. J is TRBJ1-3 and V is TRBV29-1; weak D call: TRBD1 (5 bases). This CDR3 region has 13 residues. V was trimmed by 7 bases and J by 3 bases, leaving 13 bases between them. Germline V gene sequence: CDR1 SQVTM, CDR2 ANQGSEA. CDR3 sequence (DNA): TGCAGCGCCGCGGGGCACGTTGGAAACACCATATATTTT. Its translation is CSAAGHVGNTIYF.

This clonotype was observed a handful of times. The chain uses TRBV7-2 and TRBJ2-7; the D gene is possibly TRBD1 (6 bases). The ends were cut back, 4 bases at V and 7 bases at J, with 11 bases in the middle. The CDR3 has 12 amino acids. CDR1 and CDR2 (germline): SGHTA, FQGNSA. The CDR3: CASSSPDREQYF. The CDR3 nucleotides read TGTGCCAGCAGCTCCCCCGACAGGGAGCAGTACTTC.

This chain connects TRBV11-2 to TRBJ1-1, with a possible D match to TRBD1 (6 bases). The CDR3 spans 16 residues. From germline, CDR1 is SGHAT and CDR2 FQNNGV. The germline V and J ends were trimmed by 1 base and 6 bases, with 18 bases remaining between them. CDR3 nucleotide sequence: TGTGCCAGCAGCTTAGTCAGGTTAGCAGGGGAGGCTGAAGCTTTCTTT. This gives the protein CASSLVRLAGEAEAFF.

The V gene is TRBV7-2, the J gene TRBJ2-5; the match to TRBD2 covers 7 bases. The germline gives CDR1 SGHTA, CDR2 FQGNSA. The junction had 3 bases not matched to a gene; V was cut back by 3 bases and J by 2 bases. CDR3 length equals 14 residues. The CDR3 DNA sequence: TGTGCCAGCAGCTTGAGGCGGGGGCAAGAGACCCAGTACTTC. Translating gives CASSLRRGQETQYF.

The chain uses TRBV12-3 or TRBV12-4 and TRBJ2-1; 10 nucleotides line up with TRBD1. The CDR3 has 15 residues. Losses at the gene ends were 5 bases for V and 3 bases for J; bases not matched to a gene: 4. The CDR3 protein is CASSMTGGFYNEQFF. The CDR3 region has the DNA TGTGCCAGCAGTATGACAGGGGGCTTCTACAATGAGCAGTTCTTC.

This clonotype has more than one count but fewer than ten. The V gene is TRBV20-1, the J gene TRBJ1-2, with unresolved D. Trimming pared 0 bases from V and 7 bases from J, leaving 9 bases between. Germline V gene lookup returns CDR1 DFQATT and CDR2 SNEGSKA (reference sequence). The CDR3 totals 12 residues. CDR3 DNA: TGCAGTGCTAGAGATAGAACGGGTGGCTACACCTTC. Translating gives CSARDRTGGYTF.

This clonotype was seen ten or more times. The chain uses TRBV7-6 and TRBJ1-1, with D uncertain. The CDR3 spans 13 residues. The V gene lost 4 bases and the J gene lost 3 bases, with 9 bases spanning the gap. CDR1 is SGHVS and CDR2 is FNYEAQ in the germline V gene. The DNA for the CDR3 is TGTGCCAGCAGCTCTATTTCCGACACTGAAGCTTTCTTT. This translates into CASSSISDTEAFF.

This clonotype was seen at least ten times. The rearrangement uses TRBV7-2 and TRBJ1-1; D gene uncertain. Trimming pared 1 base from V and 11 bases from J, leaving 14 bases between. Germline loops: CDR1 SGHTA, CDR2 FQGNSA. The CDR3 loop spans 13 amino acids. The CDR3 DNA is TGTGCCAGCAGCTTAGAGGTCGGACTGGGGGCTTTCTTT. The encoded protein is CASSLEVGLGAFF.

Ten or more counts support this clonotype. The rearrangement joins TRBV25-1 to TRBJ2-2, with D perhaps TRBD1 (6 bases). Germline CDR1 MGHDK, CDR2 SYGVNS. The CDR3 covers 17 residues. Trimming cost V 5 bases and J 1 base, with 17 bases left between them. The CDR3 DNA reads TGTGCCAGCAGTCCCCTCTCGCAGGGACAGAACACCGGGGAGCTGTTTTTT. Protein product: CASSPLSQGQNTGELFF. Using reference TRBV25-1 and TRBJ2-2 for the parts outside the CDR3, the full variable domain is EADIYQTPRYLVIGTGKKITLECSQTMGHDKMYWYQQDPGMELHLIHYSYGVNSTEKGDLSSESTVSRIRTEHFPLTLESARPSHTSQYLCASSPLSQGQNTGELFFGEGSRLTVL.

This clonotype was counted many times. J is TRBJ1-2 and V is TRBV6-6; no clear D gene. The length of the CDR3 is 13 residues. The V end was cut by 0 bases, the J end by 6 bases, with 8 bases between. The germline gives CDR1 MNHNY, CDR2 SVGAGI (reference sequence). The CDR3 protein is CASSYSGQNGYTF. The CDR3 nucleotides read TGTGCCAGCAGTTACTCAGGGCAAAATGGCTACACCTTC.